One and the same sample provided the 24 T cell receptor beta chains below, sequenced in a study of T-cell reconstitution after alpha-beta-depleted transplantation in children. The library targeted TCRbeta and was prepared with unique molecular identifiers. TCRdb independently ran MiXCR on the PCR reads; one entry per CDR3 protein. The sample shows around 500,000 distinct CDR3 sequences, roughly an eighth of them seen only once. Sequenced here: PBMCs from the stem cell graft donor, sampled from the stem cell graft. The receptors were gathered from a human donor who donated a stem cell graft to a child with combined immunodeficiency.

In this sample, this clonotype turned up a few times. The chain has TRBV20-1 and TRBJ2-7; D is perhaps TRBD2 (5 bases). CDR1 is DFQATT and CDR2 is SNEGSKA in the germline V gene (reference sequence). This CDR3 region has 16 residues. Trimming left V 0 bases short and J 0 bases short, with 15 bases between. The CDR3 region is CSARDHLAHVSYEQYF. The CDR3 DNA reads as TGCAGTGCTAGAGATCATCTAGCCCACGTCTCCTACGAGCAGTACTTC.

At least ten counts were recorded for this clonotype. CDR3 residues: CASSLDYLTSTDTQYF. CDR3 DNA: TGTGCCAGCAGCTTAGACTATCTCACTAGCACAGATACGCAGTATTTT. The chain uses TRBV7-2 and TRBJ2-3; no clear D gene. Germline assignment: CDR1 SGHTA and CDR2 FQGNSA. This CDR3 has 16 amino acids. V was trimmed by 1 base and J by 0 bases, leaving 11 bases between them.

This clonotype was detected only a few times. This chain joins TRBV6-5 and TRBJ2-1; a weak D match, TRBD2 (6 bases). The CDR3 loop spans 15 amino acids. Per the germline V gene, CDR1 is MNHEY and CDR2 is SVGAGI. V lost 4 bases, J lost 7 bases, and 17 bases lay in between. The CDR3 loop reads CASSFPSDNGNEQFF. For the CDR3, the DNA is TGTGCCAGCAGTTTTCCTAGCGACAATGGGAATGAGCAGTTCTTC.

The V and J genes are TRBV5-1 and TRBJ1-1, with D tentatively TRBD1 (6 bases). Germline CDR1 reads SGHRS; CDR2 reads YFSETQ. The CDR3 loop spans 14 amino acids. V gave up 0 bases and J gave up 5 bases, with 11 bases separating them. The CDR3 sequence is CASSLAPRGTEAFF. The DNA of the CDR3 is TGCGCCAGCAGCTTGGCCCCAAGGGGGACTGAAGCTTTCTTT.

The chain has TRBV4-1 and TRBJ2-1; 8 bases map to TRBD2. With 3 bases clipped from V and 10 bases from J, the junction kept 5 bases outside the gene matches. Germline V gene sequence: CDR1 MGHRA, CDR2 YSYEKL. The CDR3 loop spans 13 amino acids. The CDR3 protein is CASSHGLAQEQFF. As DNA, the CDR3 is TGCGCCAGCAGCCACGGACTAGCTCAGGAGCAGTTCTTC.

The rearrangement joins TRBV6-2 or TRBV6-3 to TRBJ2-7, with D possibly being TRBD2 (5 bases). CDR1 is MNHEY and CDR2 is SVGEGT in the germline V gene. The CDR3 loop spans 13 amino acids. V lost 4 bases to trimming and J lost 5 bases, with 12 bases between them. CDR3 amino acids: CASSWTGSNEQYF. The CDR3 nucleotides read TGTGCCAGCAGTTGGACGGGATCCAACGAGCAGTACTTC.

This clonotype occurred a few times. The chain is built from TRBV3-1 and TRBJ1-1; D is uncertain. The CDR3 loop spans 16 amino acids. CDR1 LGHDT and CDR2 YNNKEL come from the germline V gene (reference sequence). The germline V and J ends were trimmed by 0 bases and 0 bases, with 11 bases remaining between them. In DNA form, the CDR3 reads TGTGCCAGCAGCCAAGACCTTATAGGCGTGAACACTGAAGCTTTCTTT. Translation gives CASSQDLIGVNTEAFF.

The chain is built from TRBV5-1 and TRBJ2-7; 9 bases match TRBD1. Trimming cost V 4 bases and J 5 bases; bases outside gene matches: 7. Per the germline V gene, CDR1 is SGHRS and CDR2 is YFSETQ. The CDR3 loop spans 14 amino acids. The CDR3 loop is CASSPGTGFDEQYF. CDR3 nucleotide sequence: TGCGCCAGCAGCCCGGGGACAGGGTTCGACGAGCAGTACTTC. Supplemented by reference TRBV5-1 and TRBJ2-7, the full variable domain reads KAGVTQTPRYLIKTRGQQVTLSCSPISGHRSVSWYQQTPGQGLQFLFEYFSETQRNKGNFPGRFSGRQFSNSRSEMNVSTLELGDSALYLCASSPGTGFDEQYFGPGTRLTVT.

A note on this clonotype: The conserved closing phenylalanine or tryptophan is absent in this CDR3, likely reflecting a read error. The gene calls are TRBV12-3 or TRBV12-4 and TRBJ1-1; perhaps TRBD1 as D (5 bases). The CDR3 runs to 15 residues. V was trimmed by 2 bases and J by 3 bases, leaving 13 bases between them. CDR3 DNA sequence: TGTGCCAGCAGTTTATCGGCAGGGTGGTACACTGAAGCTTTCTAT. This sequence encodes CASSLSAGWYTEAFY.

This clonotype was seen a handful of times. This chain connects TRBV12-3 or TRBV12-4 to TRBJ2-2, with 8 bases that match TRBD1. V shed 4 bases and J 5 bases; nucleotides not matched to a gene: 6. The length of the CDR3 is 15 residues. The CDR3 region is CASSWGTGGTGELFF. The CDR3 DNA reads TGTGCCAGCAGTTGGGGAACAGGGGGAACCGGGGAGCTGTTTTTT.

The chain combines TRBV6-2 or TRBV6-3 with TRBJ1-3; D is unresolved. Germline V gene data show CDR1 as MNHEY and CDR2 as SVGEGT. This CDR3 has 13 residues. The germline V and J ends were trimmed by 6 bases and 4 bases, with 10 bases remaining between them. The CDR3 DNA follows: TGTGCCAGCAGAAGAGCCGGGGGAAACACCATATATTTT. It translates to CASRRAGGNTIYF.

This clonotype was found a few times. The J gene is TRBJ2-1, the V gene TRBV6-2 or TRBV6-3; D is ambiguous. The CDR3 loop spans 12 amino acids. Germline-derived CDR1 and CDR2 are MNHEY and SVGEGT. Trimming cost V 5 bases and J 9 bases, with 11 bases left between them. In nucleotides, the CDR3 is TGTGCCAGCAGTATGGACGTGGGTGAGCAGTTCTTC. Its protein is CASSMDVGEQFF.

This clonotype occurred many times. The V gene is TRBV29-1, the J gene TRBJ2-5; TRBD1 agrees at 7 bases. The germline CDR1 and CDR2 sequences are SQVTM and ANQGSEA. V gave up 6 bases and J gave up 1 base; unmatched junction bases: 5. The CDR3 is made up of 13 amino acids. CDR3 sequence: CSVQGQLQETQYF. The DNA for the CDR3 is TGCAGCGTCCAGGGACAGCTCCAAGAGACCCAGTACTTC.

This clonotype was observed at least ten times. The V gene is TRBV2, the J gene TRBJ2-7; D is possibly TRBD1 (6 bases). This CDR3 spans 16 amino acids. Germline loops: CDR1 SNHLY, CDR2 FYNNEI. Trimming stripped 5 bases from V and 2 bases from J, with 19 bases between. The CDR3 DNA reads TGTGCCAGCAGTCCTTCCGCCGGGACACTTACCTACGAGCAGTACTTC. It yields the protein CASSPSAGTLTYEQYF.

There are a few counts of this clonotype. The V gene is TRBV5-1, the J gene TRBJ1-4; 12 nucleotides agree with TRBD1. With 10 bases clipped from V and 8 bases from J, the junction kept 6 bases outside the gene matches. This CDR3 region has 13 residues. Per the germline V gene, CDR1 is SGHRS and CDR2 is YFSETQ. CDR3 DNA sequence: TGCGCCGGGACAGGGGGCGCGGAAGAAAAACTGTTTTTT. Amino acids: CAGTGGAEEKLFF.

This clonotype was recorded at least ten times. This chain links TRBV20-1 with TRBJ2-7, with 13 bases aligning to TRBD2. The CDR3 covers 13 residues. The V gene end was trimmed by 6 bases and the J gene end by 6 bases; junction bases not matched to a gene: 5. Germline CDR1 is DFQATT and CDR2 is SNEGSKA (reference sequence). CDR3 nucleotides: TGCAGTGCAAGGACTAGCGGGAGAGGCGAGCAGTACTTC. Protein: CSARTSGRGEQYF.

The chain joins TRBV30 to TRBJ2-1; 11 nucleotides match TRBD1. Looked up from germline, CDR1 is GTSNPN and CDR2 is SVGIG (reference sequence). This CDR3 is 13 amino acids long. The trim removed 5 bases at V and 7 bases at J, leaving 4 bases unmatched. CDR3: CAWPGQGENEQFF. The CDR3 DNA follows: TGTGCCTGGCCGGGACAGGGGGAGAATGAGCAGTTCTTC.

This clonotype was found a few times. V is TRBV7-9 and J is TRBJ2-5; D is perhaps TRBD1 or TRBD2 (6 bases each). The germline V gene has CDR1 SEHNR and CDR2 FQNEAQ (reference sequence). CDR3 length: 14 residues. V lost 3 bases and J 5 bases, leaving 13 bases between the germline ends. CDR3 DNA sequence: TGTGCCAGCAGCTTCATCGGGGGCACTGAGACCCAGTACTTC. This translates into CASSFIGGTETQYF.

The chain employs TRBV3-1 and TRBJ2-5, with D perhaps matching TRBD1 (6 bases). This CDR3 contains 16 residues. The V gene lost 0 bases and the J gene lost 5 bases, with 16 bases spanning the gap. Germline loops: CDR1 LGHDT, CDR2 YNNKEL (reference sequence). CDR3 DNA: TGTGCCAGCAGCCAAGATCGGCAGGGGCATCGGGAGACCCAGTACTTC. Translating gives CASSQDRQGHRETQYF.

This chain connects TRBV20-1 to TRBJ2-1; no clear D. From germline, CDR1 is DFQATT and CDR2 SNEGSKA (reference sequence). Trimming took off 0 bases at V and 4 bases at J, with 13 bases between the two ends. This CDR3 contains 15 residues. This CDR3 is CSARDLGTTYNEQFF. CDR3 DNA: TGCAGTGCTAGAGATCTTGGAACAACATACAATGAGCAGTTCTTC.

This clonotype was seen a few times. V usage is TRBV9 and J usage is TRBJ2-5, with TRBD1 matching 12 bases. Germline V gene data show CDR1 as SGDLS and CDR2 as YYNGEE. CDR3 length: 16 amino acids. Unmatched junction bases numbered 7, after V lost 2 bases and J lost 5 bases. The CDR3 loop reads CASSVSGTGGFETQYF. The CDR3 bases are TGTGCCAGCAGCGTTTCCGGGACAGGGGGCTTCGAGACCCAGTACTTC.

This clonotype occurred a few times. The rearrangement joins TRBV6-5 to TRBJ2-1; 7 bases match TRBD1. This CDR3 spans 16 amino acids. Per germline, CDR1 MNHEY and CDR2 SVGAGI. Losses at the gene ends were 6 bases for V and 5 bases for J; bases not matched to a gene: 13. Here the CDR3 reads CASRLSDRVMNNEQFF. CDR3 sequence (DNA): TGTGCCAGCAGGCTCTCCGACAGGGTGATGAACAATGAGCAGTTCTTC.

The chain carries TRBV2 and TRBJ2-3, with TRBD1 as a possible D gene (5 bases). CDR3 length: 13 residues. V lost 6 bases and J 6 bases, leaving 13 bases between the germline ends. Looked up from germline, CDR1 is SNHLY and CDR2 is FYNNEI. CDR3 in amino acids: CASSAWTRDTQYF. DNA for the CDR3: TGTGCCAGCAGCGCCTGGACAAGGGATACGCAGTATTTT. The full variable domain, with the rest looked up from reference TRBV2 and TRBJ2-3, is EPEVTQTPSHQVTQMGQEVILRCVPISNHLYFYWYRQILGQKVEFLVSFYNNEISEKSEIFDDQFSVERPDGSNFTLKIRSTKLEDSAMYFCASSAWTRDTQYFGPGTRLTVL.

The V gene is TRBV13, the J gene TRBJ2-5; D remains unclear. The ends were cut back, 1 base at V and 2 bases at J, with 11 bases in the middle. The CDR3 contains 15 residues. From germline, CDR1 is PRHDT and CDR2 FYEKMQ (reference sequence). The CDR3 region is CASSLDPKPQETQYF. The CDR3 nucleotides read TGTGCCAGCAGCTTAGACCCCAAGCCTCAAGAGACCCAGTACTTC. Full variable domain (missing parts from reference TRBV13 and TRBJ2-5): AAGVIQSPRHLIKEKRETATLKCYPIPRHDTVYWYQQGPGQDPQFLISFYEKMQSDKGSIPDRFSAQQFSDYHSELNMSSLELGDSALYFCASSLDPKPQETQYFGPGTRLLVL.